Listed below are T cell receptor beta chains from one sample, sequenced in a study of type 1 regulatory T cells. For these TCRs, the target antigens are not known. TCRdb fed the reads into MiXCR, producing one record per CDR3 protein. Among 55,000 to 65,000 distinct CDR3 sequences listed, less than 70% were seen once. The sample comprised cultured non-Tr1 T cells, either the whole culture or a sorted T cell fraction (not recorded which). The source is a human donor in good health. CDR3s include the opening cysteine and the closing phenylalanine or tryptophan. The order of the fields is D gene, V gene, J gene, clone size, CDR3 protein, CDR3 DNA. A D gene is named only where the DNA matches it firmly. Clone sizes are given selectively: once, few, many, or a class where the clone is expanded.

>NA|TRBV7-2|TRBJ2-7|NA
CASSLFPRGSSFSYEQYF
TGTGCCAGCAGCTTATTTCCTCGGGGCTCGTCCTTCTCCTACGAGCAGTACTTC
>TRBD1|TRBV29-1|TRBJ1-1|NA
CSGGFTGVAEAFF
TGCAGCGGGGGATTTACAGGGGTCGCTGAAGCTTTCTTT
>NA|TRBV6-5|TRBJ1-6|NA
CASSALQGSDSPLHF
TGTGCCAGCAGCGCGCTACAGGGCTCCGATTCACCCCTCCACTTT
>NA|TRBV27|TRBJ2-5|NA
CASIRGETQYF
TGTGCCAGCATCCGCGGAGAGACCCAGTACTTC
>TRBD2|TRBV20-1|TRBJ2-5|NA
CSASISLAGQETQYF
TGCAGTGCTAGCATTTCACTAGCGGGACAAGAGACCCAGTACTTC
>NA|TRBV3-1|TRBJ2-6|medium-sized
CASSQIGSGANVLTF
TGTGCCAGCAGCCAAATAGGCTCTGGGGCCAACGTCCTGACTTTC
>TRBD1|TRBV3-1|TRBJ2-5|NA
CASSPLGTVQETQYF
TGTGCCAGCAGCCCCCTCGGGACAGTTCAAGAGACCCAGTACTTC
>TRBD1|TRBV5-5|TRBJ2-1|NA
CASSKWTGVKEQFF
TGTGCCAGCAGCAAATGGACAGGGGTCAAAGAGCAGTTCTTC
>TRBD1|TRBV5-1|TRBJ1-1|NA
CASSFQGANTEAFF
TGCGCCAGCAGCTTTCAGGGGGCGAACACTGAAGCTTTCTTT
>NA|TRBV24-1|TRBJ1-2|NA
CATSAGYGYTF
TGTGCCACCAGTGCAGGGTATGGCTACACCTTC
>NA|TRBV19|TRBJ2-1|NA
CTATPPREGPLEPKFLVYDQFF
TGTACTGCTACACCGCCTCGTGAAGGCCCATTAGAACCGAAATTTTTAGTCTATGATCAGTTCTTC
>NA|TRBV28|TRBJ1-4|NA
CASSRRGIGEKLFF
TGTGCCAGCAGTCGTCGGGGGATCGGGGAAAAACTGTTTTTT
>NA|TRBV7-9|TRBJ1-5|NA
CASSFMGPQHF
TGTGCCAGCAGCTTTATGGGGCCCCAGCATTTT
>NA|TRBV7-3|TRBJ2-1|NA
CASSSTDGDEQFF
TGTGCCAGCAGCTCAACGGACGGGGATGAGCAGTTCTTC
>TRBD2|TRBV11-2|TRBJ2-1|NA
CASSPLGTSFNEQFF
TGTGCCAGCAGCCCACTCGGGACTAGCTTTAATGAGCAGTTCTTC
>TRBD2|TRBV27|TRBJ2-1|NA
CASSTRTSGRNEQFF
TGTGCCAGCAGCACTAGGACTAGCGGCAGAAATGAGCAGTTCTTC
>TRBD1|TRBV3-1|TRBJ1-1|NA
CASSQQGAGTEAFF
TGTGCCAGCAGCCAACAGGGGGCCGGGACTGAAGCTTTCTTT
>NA|TRBV5-1|TRBJ2-3|NA
CASAPGTQSTDTQYF
TGCGCCAGCGCCCCCGGGACCCAAAGCACAGATACGCAGTATTTT
>NA|TRBV27|TRBJ1-5|once
CASSYRGNQPQHF
TGTGCCAGCAGTTACAGGGGCAATCAGCCCCAGCATTTT
>TRBD2|TRBV6-6|TRBJ2-5|many
CASSERLAGETQYF
TGTGCCAGCAGTGAGAGACTAGCGGGTGAGACCCAGTACTTC
>NA|TRBV24-1|TRBJ1-1|NA
CATSKQVGTYTEAFF
TGTGCCACCAGTAAGCAGGTCGGCACTTACACTGAAGCTTTCTTT
>NA|TRBV10-3|TRBJ2-3|NA
CAISAEGTDTQYF
TGTGCCATCAGTGCGGAGGGCACAGATACGCAGTATTTT
>NA|TRBV2|TRBJ2-1|NA
CASSGQGTYNEQFF
TGTGCCAGCAGTGGTCAGGGCACCTACAATGAGCAGTTCTTC
>NA|TRBV9|TRBJ2-1|NA
CASSRGTLGNNEQFF
TGTGCCAGCAGCCGCGGGACACTGGGGAACAATGAGCAGTTCTTC
>TRBD1|TRBV28|TRBJ1-2|NA
CASSLRGTGTSTIYGYTF
TGTGCCAGCAGTTTAAGGGGGACAGGGACTTCAACGATCTATGGCTACACCTTC
>NA|TRBV2|TRBJ1-6|NA
CASNRDSSNSPLHF
TGTGCCAGCAATAGGGATAGTAGTAATTCACCCCTCCACTTT
>NA|TRBV3-1|TRBJ2-7|NA
CASSANGGEQYF
TGTGCCAGCAGCGCGAACGGGGGCGAGCAGTACTTC
>TRBD2|TRBV7-2|TRBJ2-1|medium-sized
CASSRINSGRANNEQFF
TGTGCCAGCAGCAGGATAAATAGCGGGAGGGCGAACAATGAGCAGTTCTTC
>NA|TRBV30|TRBJ2-7|few
CAWSPGVLQVGEQYF
TGTGCCTGGAGTCCAGGGGTGCTTCAGGTTGGCGAGCAGTACTTC
>NA|TRBV5-5|TRBJ2-5|NA
CASSLGQAGFETQYF
TGTGCCAGCAGCTTGGGACAGGCCGGTTTTGAGACCCAGTACTTC
>NA|TRBV6-1|TRBJ2-3|NA
CASRRRGREDTQYF
TGTGCCAGCAGACGGAGGGGGCGCGAAGATACGCAGTATTTT
>NA|TRBV6-5|TRBJ2-3|once
CASGPRRDTQYF
TGTGCCAGCGGCCCGCGGCGGGATACGCAGTATTTT